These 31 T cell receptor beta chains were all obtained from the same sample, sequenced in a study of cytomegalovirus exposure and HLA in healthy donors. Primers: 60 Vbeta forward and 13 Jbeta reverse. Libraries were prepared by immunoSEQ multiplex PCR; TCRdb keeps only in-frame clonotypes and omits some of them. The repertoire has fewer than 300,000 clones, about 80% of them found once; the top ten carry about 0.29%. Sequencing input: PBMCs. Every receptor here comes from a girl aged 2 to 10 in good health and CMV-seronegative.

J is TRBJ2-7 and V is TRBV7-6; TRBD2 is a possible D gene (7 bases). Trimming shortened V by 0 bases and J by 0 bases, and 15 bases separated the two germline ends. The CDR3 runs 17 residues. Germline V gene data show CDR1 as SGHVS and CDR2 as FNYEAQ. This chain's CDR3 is CASSLARGQGSSYEQYF. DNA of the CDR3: TGTGCCAGCAGCTTAGCGCGGGGGCAGGGCAGCTCCTACGAGCAGTACTTC.

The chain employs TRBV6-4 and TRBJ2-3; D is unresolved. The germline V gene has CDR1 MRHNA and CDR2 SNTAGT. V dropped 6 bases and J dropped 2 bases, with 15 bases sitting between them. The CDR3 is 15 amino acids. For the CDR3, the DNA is TGTGCCAGCAGCCCCAGTGCCGGGTCCACAGATACGCAGTATTTT. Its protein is CASSPSAGSTDTQYF.

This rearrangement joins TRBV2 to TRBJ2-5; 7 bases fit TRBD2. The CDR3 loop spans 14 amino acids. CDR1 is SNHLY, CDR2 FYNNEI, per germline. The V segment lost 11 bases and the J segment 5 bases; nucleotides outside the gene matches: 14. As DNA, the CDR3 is TGTGCCGGCGGCGTGGCGGGAGAGTCTGAGACCCAGTACTTC. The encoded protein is CAGGVAGESETQYF.

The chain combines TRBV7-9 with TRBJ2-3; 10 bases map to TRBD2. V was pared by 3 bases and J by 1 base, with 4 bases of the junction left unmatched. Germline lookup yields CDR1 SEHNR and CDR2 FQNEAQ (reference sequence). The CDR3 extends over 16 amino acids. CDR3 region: CASSFSLAGGTDTQYF. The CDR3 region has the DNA TGTGCCAGCAGCTTCAGTCTAGCGGGGGGCACAGATACGCAGTATTTT.

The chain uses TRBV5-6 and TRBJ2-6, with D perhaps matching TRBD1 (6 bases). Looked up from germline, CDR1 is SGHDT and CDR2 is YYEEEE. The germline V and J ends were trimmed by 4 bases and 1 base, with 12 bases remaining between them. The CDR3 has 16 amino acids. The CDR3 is CASSRKQGSGANVLTF. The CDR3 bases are TGTGCCAGCAGCCGAAAACAGGGTTCTGGGGCCAACGTCCTGACTTTC.

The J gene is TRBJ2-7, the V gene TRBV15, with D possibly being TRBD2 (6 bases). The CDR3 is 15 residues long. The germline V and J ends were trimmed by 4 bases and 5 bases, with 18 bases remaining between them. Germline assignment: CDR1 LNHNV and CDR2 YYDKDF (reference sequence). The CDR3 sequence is CATSTRLGGAHEQYF. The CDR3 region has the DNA TGTGCCACCAGCACCAGACTAGGAGGAGCGCACGAGCAGTACTTC.

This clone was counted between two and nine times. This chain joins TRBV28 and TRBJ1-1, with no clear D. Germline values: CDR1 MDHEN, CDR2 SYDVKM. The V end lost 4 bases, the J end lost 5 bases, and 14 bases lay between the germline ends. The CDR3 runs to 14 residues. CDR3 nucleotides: TGTGCCAGCAGTTCCACGGGATCCGGGACTGAAGCTTTCTTT. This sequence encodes CASSSTGSGTEAFF.

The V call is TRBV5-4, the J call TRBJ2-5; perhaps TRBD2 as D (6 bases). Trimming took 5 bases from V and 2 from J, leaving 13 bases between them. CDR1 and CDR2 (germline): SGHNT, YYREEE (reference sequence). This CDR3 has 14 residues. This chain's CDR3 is CASRPSAGQETQYF. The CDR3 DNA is TGTGCCAGCAGACCATCGGCGGGGCAAGAGACCCAGTACTTC.

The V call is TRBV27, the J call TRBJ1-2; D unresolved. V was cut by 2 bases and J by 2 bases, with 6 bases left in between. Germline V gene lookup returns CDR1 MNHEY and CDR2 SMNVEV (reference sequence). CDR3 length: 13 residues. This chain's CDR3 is CASSLRGNYGYTF. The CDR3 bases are TGTGCCAGCAGTTTACGAGGGAACTATGGCTACACCTTC.

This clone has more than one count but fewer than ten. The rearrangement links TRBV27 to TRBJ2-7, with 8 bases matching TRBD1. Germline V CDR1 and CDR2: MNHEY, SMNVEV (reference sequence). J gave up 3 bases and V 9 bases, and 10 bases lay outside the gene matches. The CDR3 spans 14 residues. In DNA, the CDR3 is TGTGCCAGATCCAAGGGGGACAGGAGCTACGAGCAGTACTTC. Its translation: CARSKGDRSYEQYF.

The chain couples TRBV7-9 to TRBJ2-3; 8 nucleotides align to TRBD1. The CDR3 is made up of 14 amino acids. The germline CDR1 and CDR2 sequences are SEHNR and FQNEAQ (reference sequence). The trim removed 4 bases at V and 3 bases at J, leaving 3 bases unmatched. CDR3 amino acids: CASSSRQGTDTQYF. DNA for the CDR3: TGTGCCAGCAGCTCTCGACAGGGGACAGATACGCAGTATTTT.

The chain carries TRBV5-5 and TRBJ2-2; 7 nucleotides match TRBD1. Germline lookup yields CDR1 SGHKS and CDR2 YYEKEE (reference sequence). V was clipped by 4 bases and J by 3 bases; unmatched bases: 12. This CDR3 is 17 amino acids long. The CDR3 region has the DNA TGTGCCAGCAGCCACCTTAGGGGGCCCAGCTACACCGGGGAGCTGTTTTTT. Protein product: CASSHLRGPSYTGELFF.

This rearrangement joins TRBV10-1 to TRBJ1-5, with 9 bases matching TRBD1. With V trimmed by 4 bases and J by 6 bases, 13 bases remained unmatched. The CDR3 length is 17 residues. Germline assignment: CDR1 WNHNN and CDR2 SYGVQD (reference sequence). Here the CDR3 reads CASSAPWGGQGCQPQHF. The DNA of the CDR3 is TGCGCCAGCAGTGCGCCCTGGGGGGGACAGGGTTGTCAGCCCCAGCATTTT.

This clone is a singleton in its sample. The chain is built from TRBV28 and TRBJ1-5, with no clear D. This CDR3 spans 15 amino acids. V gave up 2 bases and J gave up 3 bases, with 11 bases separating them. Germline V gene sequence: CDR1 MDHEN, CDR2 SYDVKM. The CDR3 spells CASSLGGGNNQPQHF. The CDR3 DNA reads TGTGCCAGCAGTTTAGGAGGCGGAAACAATCAGCCCCAGCATTTT.

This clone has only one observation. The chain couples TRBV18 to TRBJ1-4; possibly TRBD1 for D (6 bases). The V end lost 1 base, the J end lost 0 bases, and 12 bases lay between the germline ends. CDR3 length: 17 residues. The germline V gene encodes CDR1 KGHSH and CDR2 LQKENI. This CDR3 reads CASSPRARGPTNEKLFF. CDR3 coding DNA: TGTGCCAGCTCACCACGTGCCAGGGGCCCAACTAATGAAAAACTGTTTTTT. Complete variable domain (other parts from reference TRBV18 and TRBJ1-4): NAGVMQNPRHLVRRRGQEARLRCSPMKGHSHVYWYRQLPEEGLKFMVYLQKENIIDESGMPKERFSAEFPKEGPSILRIQQVVRGDSAAYFCASSPRARGPTNEKLFFGSGTQLSVL.

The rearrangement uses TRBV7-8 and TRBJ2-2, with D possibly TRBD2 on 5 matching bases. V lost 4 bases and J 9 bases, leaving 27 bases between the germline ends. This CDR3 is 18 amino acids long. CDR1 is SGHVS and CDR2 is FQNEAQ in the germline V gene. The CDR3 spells CASSSISVLAFFRRELFF. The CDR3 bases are TGTGCCAGCAGCTCGATATCGGTGCTAGCCTTCTTCCGCCGGGAGCTGTTTTTT.

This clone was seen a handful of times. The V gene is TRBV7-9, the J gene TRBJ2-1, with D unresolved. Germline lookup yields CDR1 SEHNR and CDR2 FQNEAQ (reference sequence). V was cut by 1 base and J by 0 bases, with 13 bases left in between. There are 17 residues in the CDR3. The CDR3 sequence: CASSLGLQITSYNEQFF. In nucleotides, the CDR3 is TGTGCCAGCAGCTTAGGCTTACAGATTACCTCCTACAATGAGCAGTTCTTC.

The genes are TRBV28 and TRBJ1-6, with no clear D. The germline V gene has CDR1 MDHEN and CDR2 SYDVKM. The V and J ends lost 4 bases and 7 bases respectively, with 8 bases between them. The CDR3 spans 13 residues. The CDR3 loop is CASSSTENSPLHF. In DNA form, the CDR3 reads TGTGCCAGCAGTTCAACAGAAAATTCACCCCTCCACTTT.

CDR3 amino acids: CASSYGQGLTRYTF. The CDR3 DNA sequence: TGTGCCAGCAGTTACGGACAGGGATTAACGCGCTACACCTTC. The chain uses TRBV6-6 and TRBJ1-2; 8 nucleotides agree with TRBD1. With V trimmed by 2 bases and J by 9 bases, 8 bases remained unmatched. CDR1 and CDR2 (germline): MNHNY, SVGAGI (reference sequence). This CDR3 contains 14 residues.

The CDR3 protein is CASASQEGTEAFF. In DNA form, the CDR3 reads TGCGCCAGCGCCAGCCAGGAGGGCACTGAAGCTTTCTTT. The chain is built from TRBV10-2 and TRBJ1-1, with unresolved D. The V and J ends lost 8 bases and 4 bases respectively, with 14 bases between them. This CDR3 spans 13 amino acids. Germline CDR1 is WSHSY and CDR2 is SAAADI.

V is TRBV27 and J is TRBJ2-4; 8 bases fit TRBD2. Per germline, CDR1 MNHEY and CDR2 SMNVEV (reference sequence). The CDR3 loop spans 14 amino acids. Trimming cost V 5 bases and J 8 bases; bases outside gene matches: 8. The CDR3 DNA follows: TGTGCCAGCAGTCCTTTGACTAGCGAATACATTCAGTACTTC. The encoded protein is CASSPLTSEYIQYF.

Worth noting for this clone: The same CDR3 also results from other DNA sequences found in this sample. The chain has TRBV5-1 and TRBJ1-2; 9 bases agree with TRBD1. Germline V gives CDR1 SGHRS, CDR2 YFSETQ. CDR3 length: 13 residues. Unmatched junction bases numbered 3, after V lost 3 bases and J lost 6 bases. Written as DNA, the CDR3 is TGCGCCAGCAGCTACAGGGGGCGGGATGGCTACACCTTC. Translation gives CASSYRGRDGYTF. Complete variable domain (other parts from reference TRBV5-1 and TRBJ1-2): KAGVTQTPRYLIKTRGQQVTLSCSPISGHRSVSWYQQTPGQGLQFLFEYFSETQRNKGNFPGRFSGRQFSNSRSEMNVSTLELGDSALYLCASSYRGRDGYTFGSGTRLTVV.

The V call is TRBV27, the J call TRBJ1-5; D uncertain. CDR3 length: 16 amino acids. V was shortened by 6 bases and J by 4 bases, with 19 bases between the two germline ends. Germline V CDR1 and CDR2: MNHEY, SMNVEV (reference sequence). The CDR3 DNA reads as TGTGCCAGCAGCCCACAGTCGTTGGGTCCGAATCAGCCCCAGCATTTT. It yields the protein CASSPQSLGPNQPQHF.

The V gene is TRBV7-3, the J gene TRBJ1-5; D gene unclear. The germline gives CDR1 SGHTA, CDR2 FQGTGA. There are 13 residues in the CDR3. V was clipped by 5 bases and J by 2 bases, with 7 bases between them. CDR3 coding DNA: TGTGCCAGCAGCCGAACAGGCAATCAGCCCCAGCATTTT. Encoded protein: CASSRTGNQPQHF.

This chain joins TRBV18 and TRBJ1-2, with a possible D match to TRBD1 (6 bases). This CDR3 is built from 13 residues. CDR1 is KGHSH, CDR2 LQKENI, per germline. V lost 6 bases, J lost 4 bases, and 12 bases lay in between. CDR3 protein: CASSLTGSYGYTF. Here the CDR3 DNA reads TGTGCCAGCTCCCTAACAGGGTCCTATGGCTACACCTTC.

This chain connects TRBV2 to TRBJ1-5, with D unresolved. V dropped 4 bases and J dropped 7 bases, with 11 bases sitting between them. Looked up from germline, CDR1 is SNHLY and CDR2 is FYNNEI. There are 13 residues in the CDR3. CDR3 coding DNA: TGTGCCAGCAGTGTGAGAAGTATGCAGCCCCAGCATTTT. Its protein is CASSVRSMQPQHF.

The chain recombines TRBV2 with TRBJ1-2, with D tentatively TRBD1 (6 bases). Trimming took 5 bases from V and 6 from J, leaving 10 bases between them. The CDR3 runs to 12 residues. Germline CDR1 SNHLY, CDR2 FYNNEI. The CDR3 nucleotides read TGTGCCAGCAGTCAACAGGGTCATGGCTACACCTTC. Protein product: CASSQQGHGYTF.

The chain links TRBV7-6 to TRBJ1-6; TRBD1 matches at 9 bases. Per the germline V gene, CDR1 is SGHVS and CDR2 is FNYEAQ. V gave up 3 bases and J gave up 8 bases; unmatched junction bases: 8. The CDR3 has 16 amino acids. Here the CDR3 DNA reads TGTGCCAGCAGCTTGAATGCGGGACAGGGATATTCACCCCTCCACTTT. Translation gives CASSLNAGQGYSPLHF.

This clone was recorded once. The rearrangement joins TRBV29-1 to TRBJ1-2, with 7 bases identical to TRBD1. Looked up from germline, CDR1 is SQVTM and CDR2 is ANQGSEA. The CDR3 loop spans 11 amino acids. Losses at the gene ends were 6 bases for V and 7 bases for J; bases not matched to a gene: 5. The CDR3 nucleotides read TGCAGCGTCTGGACAGGATCTGGCTACACCTTC. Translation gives CSVWTGSGYTF.

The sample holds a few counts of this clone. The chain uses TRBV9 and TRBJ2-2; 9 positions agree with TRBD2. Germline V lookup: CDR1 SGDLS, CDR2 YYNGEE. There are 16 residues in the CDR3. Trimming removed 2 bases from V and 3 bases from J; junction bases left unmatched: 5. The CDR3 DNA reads TGTGCCAGCAGCGTCGGTTCTAGCGGGGACACCGGGGAGCTGTTTTTT. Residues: CASSVGSSGDTGELFF.

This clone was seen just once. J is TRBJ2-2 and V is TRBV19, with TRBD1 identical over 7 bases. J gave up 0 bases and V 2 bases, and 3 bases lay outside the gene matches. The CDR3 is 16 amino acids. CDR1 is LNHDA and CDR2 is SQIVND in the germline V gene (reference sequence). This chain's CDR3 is CASSIPTGTNTGELFF. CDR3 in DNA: TGTGCCAGTAGTATACCGACAGGGACGAACACCGGGGAGCTGTTTTTT.